This TCR beta chain was captured by sequencing in a study of tissue T cells after allogeneic stem cell transplantation. The study's findings and limits: Within patients, tissue anatomy strongly shaped TCR repertoire composition.

The data were produced by immunoSEQ multiplex PCR, yet TCRdb's version contains in-frame clones alone and is incomplete. The table lists 45,000 to 50,000 clones, roughly 75% of them singletons. Remarks on this clone: Its target is unknown. Genes here carry mouse names. The observed sequence ends 1 residue before the CDR3 terminus, with the missing tail filled in from the germline J gene.

CDR3 length equals 15 residues. Per the germline V gene, CDR1 is NSQYPW and CDR2 is LRSPGD (reference sequence). Trimming at V came to 2 bases and at J to 3 bases, leaving 3 bases not matched to a gene. The source of this sequence is a pool of C57BL/6 mice in good health. The sample taken for sequencing was sorted cells pooled from one or two spleens. The chain carries TRBV1 and TRBJ2-4; TRBD2 aligns across 9 bases. This CDR3 reads CTCSANWGAQNTLYF. CDR3 bases read: TGCACCTGCAGTGCAAACTGGGGGGCGCAAAACACCTTGTAC.